This T cell receptor (beta chain) was identified in a study of cytomegalovirus exposure and HLA in healthy donors. Study-wide context: Approximately 85 million unique TCRs from HLA-typed donors were held in an early release of data. Findings and caveats of the study: A missense DCLRE1C variant was associated with V- and J-gene trimming of TCR beta chains in a later analysis, and an independent cohort replicated the association.

CDR3 length equals 15 residues. Germline V gene data show CDR1 as MNHNS and CDR2 as SASEGT. V lost 2 bases and J 2 bases, leaving 13 bases between the germline ends. The PCR made use of 60 Vbeta and 13 Jbeta primers. Clones were sequenced by immunoSEQ multiplex PCR, and TCRdb holds only the in-frame ones, with some missing. The sample table includes about 50,000 clones. Worth noting for this clone: The antigen remains undetermined.

Among the donors, all were healthy bone marrow donors. Despite likely unrecorded immune exposures, the donors were nominally healthy at the time of sampling. Sequencing input: PBMCs. The chain couples TRBV6-1 to TRBJ2-7; D gene uncertain. This receptor was obtained from a woman aged 40 to 50 in good health and CMV-seronegative. The CDR3 loop reads CASSEWMEKPYEQYF. In DNA form, the CDR3 reads TGTGCCAGCAGTGAATGGATGGAGAAACCCTACGAGCAGTACTTC.